The rows below give T cell receptor beta chains drawn from one sample of a study of CD8 T cells in ankylosing spondylitis. TCRdb processed the 5' RACE reads anew with MiXCR; each CDR3 protein has one entry. The table shows 400,000 or so distinct CDR3 sequences, with about 24% occurring only once. The sample taken for sequencing was blood, either unsorted or a sorted T cell fraction (not recorded which). Every receptor here comes from a male donor with ankylosing spondylitis. Both conserved end residues are part of each CDR3. D genes are given only for firm matches. Only part of the rows carry a size: once, few, many, or a class if the clone is expanded.

length	D	J	V	size	DNA	CDR3
15	TRBD2	TRBJ2-1	TRBV7-2	few	TGTGCCAGCAGCTTAGTAGCGGGAGGGGCCAATGAGCAGTTCTTC	CASSLVAGGANEQFF
15	-	TRBJ2-7	TRBV27	many	TGTGCCAGCAGTCGGACGGGCGGACCTGGGTACGAGCAGTACTTC	CASSRTGGPGYEQYF
13	TRBD2	TRBJ2-1	TRBV30	-	TGTGCCTGGAGTGTACTAGCGGTCAATGAGCAGTTCTTC	CAWSVLAVNEQFF
14	TRBD1	TRBJ1-6	TRBV7-9	-	TGTGCCAGCAGCCACCGGGACAGGGTATCACCCCTCCACTTT	CASSHRDRVSPLHF
14	-	TRBJ2-6	TRBV2	many	TGTGCCAGCAGTTCAAGCTCTGGGGCCAACGTCCTGACTTTC	CASSSSSGANVLTF
19	-	TRBJ1-5	TRBV18	few	TGTGCCAGCTCCCAAAAGGGGACATTGGGGGATAAGGGCAATCAGCCCCAGCATTTT	CASSQKGTLGDKGNQPQHF
14	TRBD1	TRBJ2-3	TRBV11-2	-	TGTACCAGCAGCCCGGACAGGACCACAGATACGCAGTATTTT	CTSSPDRTTDTQYF
13	TRBD2	TRBJ2-3	TRBV20-1	-	TGCAGTGTTAAGCGGGGGAGCACAGATACGCAGTATTTT	CSVKRGSTDTQYF
18	TRBD2	TRBJ2-2	TRBV11-2	-	TGTGCCAGCAGTCCCGGGACTAGCGGAACTCCGTGGACCGGGGAGCTGTTTTTT	CASSPGTSGTPWTGELFF
15	TRBD2	TRBJ2-1	TRBV9	once	TGTGCCAGCAGCACGTATGAGGCGGGAGGGGGAGAGCAGTTCTTC	CASSTYEAGGGEQFF
14	-	TRBJ2-3	TRBV9	-	TGTGCCAGCAGCGTAGGGACCGCGGCAGATACGCAGTATTTT	CASSVGTAADTQYF
13	-	TRBJ2-3	TRBV20-1	few	TGCAGTGCTAGTTGGACGCCCTCAGATACGCAGTATTTT	CSASWTPSDTQYF
12	-	TRBJ2-1	TRBV18	-	TGTGCCAGCTCACCACCGACCAATGAGCAGTTCTTC	CASSPPTNEQFF
19	TRBD1	TRBJ1-1	TRBV4-2	-	TGTGCCAGCAGCCAAGATGATCGCAGGGGGCTACTGATGAACACTGAAGCTTTCTTT	CASSQDDRRGLLMNTEAFF
13	-	TRBJ2-5	TRBV5-6	-	TGTGCCAGCAGCTTGCCGGCAAGCGAGACCCAGTACTTC	CASSLPASETQYF
18	TRBD2	TRBJ2-3	TRBV20-1	many	TGCAGTGCTAGAGCCCCTCCGGGACTAGCCATACCCACAGATACGCAGTATTTT	CSARAPPGLAIPTDTQYF
13	-	TRBJ1-1	TRBV3-1	few	TGTGCCAGCCGCTACAGGGAGAACACTGAAGCTTTCTTT	CASRYRENTEAFF
14	-	TRBJ2-1	TRBV5-6	-	TGTGCCAGCAGCTCGGGCGGAAGGGTAAATGAGCAGTTCTTC	CASSSGGRVNEQFF
15	TRBD1	TRBJ2-4	TRBV15	-	TGTGCCACCAGCGGGGCGGACAGGGGTGGTGACATTCAGTACTTC	CATSGADRGGDIQYF
15	-	TRBJ2-5	TRBV11-2	-	TGTGCCAGCAGCCCCGCCCGGGGCTACCAAGAGACCCAGTACTTC	CASSPARGYQETQYF
15	-	TRBJ2-2	TRBV5-1	-	TGCGCCAGCAGCTTCTCAAGGGGGATATACGGGGAGCTGTTTTTT	CASSFSRGIYGELFF
15	-	TRBJ1-5	TRBV25-1	few	TGTGCCAGCAGTGAACAGGGGTCAGGGGTCCAACCCCAGCATTTT	CASSEQGSGVQPQHF